This TCR beta chain was found in a study of blood T cell repertoires in COVID-19. In the study overall: The study drew acute and convalescent COVID-19 samples from the United States, Italy and Spain. Sample material is recorded as cDNA or gDNA derived from T cells, B-cell-depleted T cells, or PBMCs.

Authors' processing steps: It was from reference gene primer amplification that nucleated cell counts were estimated. The table came from immunoSEQ multiplex PCR; TCRdb's copy has only in-frame clones and leaves some out. The DNA gave D and trimming, while V, J and clone size come from that table. The sample carries approximately 31,000 clones, around 85% recorded once. The CDR3 has 15 residues. V lost 2 bases and J 3 bases, leaving 13 bases between the germline ends. Germline V gives CDR1 MGHDK, CDR2 SYGVNS. The origin of this receptor is a woman aged 80 or older with active or convalescent COVID-19. Sequencing was carried out using peripheral blood. V gene TRBV25-1 combines with J gene TRBJ1-1, with a possible D match to TRBD1 (6 bases). The CDR3 sequence is CASSEPQGRDTEAFF. The CDR3 nucleotides are TGTGCCAGCAGTGAACCACAGGGCCGGGACACTGAAGCTTTCTTT.